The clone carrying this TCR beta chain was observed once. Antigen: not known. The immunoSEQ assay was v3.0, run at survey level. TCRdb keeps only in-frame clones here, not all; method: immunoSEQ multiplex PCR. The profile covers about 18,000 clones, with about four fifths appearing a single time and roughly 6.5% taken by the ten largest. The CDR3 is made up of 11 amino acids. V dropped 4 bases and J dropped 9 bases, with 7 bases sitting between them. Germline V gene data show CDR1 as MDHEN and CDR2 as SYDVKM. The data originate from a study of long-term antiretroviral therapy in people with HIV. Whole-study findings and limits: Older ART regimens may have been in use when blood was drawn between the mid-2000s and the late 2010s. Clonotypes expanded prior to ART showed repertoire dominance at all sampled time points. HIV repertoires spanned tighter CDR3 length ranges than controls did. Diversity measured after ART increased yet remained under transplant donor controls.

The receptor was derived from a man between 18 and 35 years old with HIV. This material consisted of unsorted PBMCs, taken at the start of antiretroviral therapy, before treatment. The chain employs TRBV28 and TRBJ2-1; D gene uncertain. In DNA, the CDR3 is TGTGCCAGCAGTTCCATCATTGAGCAGTTCTTC. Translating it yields CASSSIIEQFF.